This T cell receptor (beta chain) comes out of a study of Graves' ophthalmopathy and Graves' hyperthyroidism. General study results and limits: The majority of expanded thyroid clonotypes above 0.001 frequency also occurred in blood. Discrimination between ophthalmopathy and stable hyperthyroidism by a 13-signature model showed about 86% sensitivity and less than 84% specificity.

This clonotype showed up many times. Its antigen is currently unknown. Exclusion covered patients with other autoimmune diseases or uncontrolled infections (as well as pregnancy or lactation). The CDR3 is 16 amino acids. V was cut by 1 base and J by 4 bases, with 17 bases left in between. CDR1 LGHNA and CDR2 YSLEER come from the germline V gene. RNA transcripts were the source from which TCR beta CDR3 regions were amplified. Amplification began with first-round RT-PCR using HTBI primers, then second-round multiplex PCR was performed. TCRdb reprocessed the multiplex PCR reads with MiXCR, giving one entry per CDR3 protein. This table has nearly 400,000 distinct CDR3 sequences, about 16% appearing once.

The sequence derives from a young woman with Graves' ophthalmopathy. The material sequenced was peripheral blood. The chain links TRBV4-3 to TRBJ2-7; maybe TRBD2 (7 bases). CDR3: CASSQGTGGPDYEQYF. The CDR3 bases are TGCGCCAGCAGCCAAGGTACGGGGGGCCCCGATTACGAGCAGTACTTC.